What follows are 5 T cell receptor beta chains derived from one specimen sequenced in a study of CD8 T cells in Susac syndrome. Random hexamers served to reverse transcribe about 0.5 to 1 ug RNA. TCRdb ran MiXCR on the immunoSEQ multiplex PCR reads and lists one entry per CDR3 protein. In the table there are around 230,000 distinct CDR3 sequences, 95% of which are singletons. Sequencing used CD4+ T cells from PBMCs. All receptors come from a human donor with multiple sclerosis.

The chain joins TRBV12-3 or TRBV12-4 to TRBJ2-7; D gene unclear. V lost 6 bases and J lost 6, with 15 bases in between. CDR3 size: 13 residues. Here the CDR3 DNA reads TGTGCCAGCAGCACCTTTGGCGGCGGCGAGCAGTACTTC. As protein: CASSTFGGGEQYF.

The chain recombines TRBV24-1 with TRBJ2-5; the match to TRBD1 covers 7 bases. After removal of 4 bases from V and 5 bases from J, the junction contained 3 bases not matched to a gene. The CDR3 consists of 13 residues. CDR1 KGHDR and CDR2 SFDVKD come from the germline V gene. CDR3 DNA: TGTGCCACCAGTGAGACAGGGCGGGAGACCCAGTACTTC. This translates into CATSETGRETQYF.

The V and J genes are TRBV6-5 and TRBJ2-2; no definite D call. V lost 7 bases, J lost 1 base, and 10 bases lay in between. The germline V gene has CDR1 MNHEY and CDR2 SVGAGI. CDR3 size: 14 residues. This CDR3 is CASTQARNTGELFF. The CDR3 DNA follows: TGTGCCAGCACCCAGGCTCGGAACACCGGGGAGCTGTTTTTT.

The DNA of the CDR3 is TGTGCCAGCATGGCGGACAGGTCTCCTGACGAGCAGTACTTC. Its protein product is CASMADRSPDEQYF. The chain joins TRBV2 to TRBJ2-7, with TRBD1 matching 7 bases. Germline CDR1 reads SNHLY; CDR2 reads FYNNEI. Germline trimming cut 7 bases from V and 5 bases from J; bases unmatched to any gene: 11. This CDR3 contains 14 residues. The full variable domain, with the rest looked up from reference TRBV2 and TRBJ2-7, is EPEVTQTPSHQVTQMGQEVILRCVPISNHLYFYWYRQILGQKVEFLVSFYNNEISEKSEIFDDQFSVERPDGSNFTLKIRSTKLEDSAMYFCASMADRSPDEQYFGPGTRLTVT.

The chain carries TRBV12-3 or TRBV12-4 and TRBJ2-5, with 9 bases fitting TRBD1. There are 14 residues in the CDR3. Germline trimming cut 5 bases from V and 3 bases from J; bases unmatched to any gene: 4. In nucleotides, the CDR3 is TGTGCCAGCAGTCTGCGGACAGGGGAAGAGACCCAGTACTTC. Translating it yields CASSLRTGEETQYF.